This TCR beta chain was identified during a study of response to subunit inactivated influenza vaccine. Study-level points and caveats: Each seasonal influenza vaccination recruits few new T cells, the authors suggested.

The sample holds a few counts of this clonotype. Its antigen is not known. From germline, CDR1 is LGHNA and CDR2 YNFKEQ. V was clipped by 0 bases and J by 10 bases; unmatched bases: 8. The CDR3 runs to 15 residues. TCRdb analysed the RT-PCR reads with MiXCR anew, one entry per CDR3 protein. The sample lists about 520,000 distinct CDR3 sequences, approximately 7.2% occurring once. Sample: PBMCs from blood, taken around 25 months after vaccination. The chain carries TRBV4-2 and TRBJ2-1; 8 bases are shared with TRBD1. The TCR was taken from a man between 45 and 75 years old who received an inactivated influenza vaccine. The CDR3 region is CASSQDLTGEREQFF. DNA for the CDR3: TGTGCCAGCAGCCAAGACCTGACAGGGGAGCGGGAGCAGTTCTTC.